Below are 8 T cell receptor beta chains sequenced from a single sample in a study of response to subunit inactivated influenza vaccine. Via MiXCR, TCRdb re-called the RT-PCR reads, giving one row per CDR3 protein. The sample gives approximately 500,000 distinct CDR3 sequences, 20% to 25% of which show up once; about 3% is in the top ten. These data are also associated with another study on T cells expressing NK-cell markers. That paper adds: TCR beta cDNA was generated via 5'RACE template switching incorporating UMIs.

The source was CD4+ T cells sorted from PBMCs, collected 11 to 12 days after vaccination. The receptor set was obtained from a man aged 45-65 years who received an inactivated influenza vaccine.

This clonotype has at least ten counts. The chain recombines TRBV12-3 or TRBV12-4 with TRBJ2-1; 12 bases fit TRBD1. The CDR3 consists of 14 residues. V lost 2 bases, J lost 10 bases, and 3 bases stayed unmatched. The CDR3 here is CASSLRDRGREQFF. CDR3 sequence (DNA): TGTGCCAGCAGTTTAAGGGACAGGGGGCGCGAGCAGTTCTTC.

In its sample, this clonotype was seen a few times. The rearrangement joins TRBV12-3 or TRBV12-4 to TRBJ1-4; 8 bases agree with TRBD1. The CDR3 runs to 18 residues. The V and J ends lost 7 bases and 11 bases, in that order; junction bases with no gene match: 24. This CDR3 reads CASIHDSSFGTGRRKLFF. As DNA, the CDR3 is TGTGCCAGCATCCACGATTCCTCTTTCGGGACAGGAAGGCGGAAACTGTTTTTT.

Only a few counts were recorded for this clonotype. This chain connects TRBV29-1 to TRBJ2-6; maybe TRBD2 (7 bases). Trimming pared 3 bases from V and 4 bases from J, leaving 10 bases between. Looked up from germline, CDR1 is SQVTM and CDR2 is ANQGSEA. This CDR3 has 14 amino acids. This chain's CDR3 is CSVDGGLGANVLTF. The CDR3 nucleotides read TGCAGCGTTGACGGGGGGCTGGGGGCCAACGTCCTGACTTTC.

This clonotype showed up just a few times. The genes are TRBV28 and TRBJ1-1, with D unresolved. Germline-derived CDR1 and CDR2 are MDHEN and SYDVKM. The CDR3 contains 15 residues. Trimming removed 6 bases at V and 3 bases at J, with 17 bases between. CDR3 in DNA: TGTGCCAGCAGGCTACGCACCCTGGATTACACTGAAGCTTTCTTT. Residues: CASRLRTLDYTEAFF.

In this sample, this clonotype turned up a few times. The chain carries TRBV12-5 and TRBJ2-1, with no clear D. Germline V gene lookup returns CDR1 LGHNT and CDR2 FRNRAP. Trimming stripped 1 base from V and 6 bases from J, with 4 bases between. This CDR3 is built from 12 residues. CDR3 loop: CASGLGGNEQFF. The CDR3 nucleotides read TGTGCTAGTGGTTTGGGTGGCAATGAGCAGTTCTTC.

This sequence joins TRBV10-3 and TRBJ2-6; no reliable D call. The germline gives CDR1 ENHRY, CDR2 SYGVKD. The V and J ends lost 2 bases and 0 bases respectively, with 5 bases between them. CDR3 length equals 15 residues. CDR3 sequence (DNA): TGTGCCATCAGTGAGAACCCCTCTGGGGCCAACGTCCTGACTTTC. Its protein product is CAISENPSGANVLTF.

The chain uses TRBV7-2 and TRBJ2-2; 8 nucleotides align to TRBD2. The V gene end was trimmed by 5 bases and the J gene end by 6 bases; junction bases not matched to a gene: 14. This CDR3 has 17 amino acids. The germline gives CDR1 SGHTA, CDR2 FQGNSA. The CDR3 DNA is TGTGCCAGCAGCAAGGACGGGGCGGGAGGAGGGGCCGGGGAGCTGTTTTTT. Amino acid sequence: CASSKDGAGGGAGELFF.

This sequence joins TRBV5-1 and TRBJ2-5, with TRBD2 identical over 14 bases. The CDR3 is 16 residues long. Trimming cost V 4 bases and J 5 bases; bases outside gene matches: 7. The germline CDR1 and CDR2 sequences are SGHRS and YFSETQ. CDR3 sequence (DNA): TGCGCCAGCAGCGTCGGACTAGCGGGAGGAGGGGAGACCCAGTACTTC. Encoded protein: CASSVGLAGGGETQYF.